Each of the 18 T cell receptor beta chains below was sequenced from the same sample in a study of cytomegalovirus exposure and HLA in healthy donors. In the PCR, 60 Vbeta and 13 Jbeta primers were used. Method: immunoSEQ multiplex PCR; TCRdb's copy keeps in-frame clones and lacks some. This sample has 20,000 to 25,000 clones, with 60% to 80% found just once. Sequenced input: PBMCs. Receptor source: a man between 60 and 75 years old in good health and CMV-seronegative.

This clone was seen more than once but under ten times. The chain uses TRBV6-1 and TRBJ2-3; 9 positions agree with TRBD2. V dropped 6 bases and J dropped 1; count of bases not matched to a gene: 5. The CDR3 has 15 residues. Germline V gene sequence: CDR1 MNHNS, CDR2 SASEGT. The CDR3 reads CASRHSGGGTDTQYF. The CDR3, as DNA: TGTGCCAGCAGACATAGCGGGGGAGGCACAGATACGCAGTATTTT.

This chain joins TRBV7-2 and TRBJ2-3; 9 nucleotides match TRBD1. This CDR3 is 16 amino acids long. Germline CDR1 SGHTA, CDR2 FQGNSA. The J segment lost 7 bases and the V segment lost 5 bases, leaving 13 bases of the junction unmatched. The CDR3 region is CASSLLRDRDRNTQYF. CDR3 nucleotide sequence: TGTGCCAGCAGCCTATTACGGGACAGGGACCGAAATACGCAGTATTTT.

A single count supports this clone. One junction end does not reproduce the germline sequence, and a read error may be involved. This chain joins TRBV27 and TRBJ1-5; possible D gene TRBD1, 6 bases. Germline values: CDR1 MNHEY, CDR2 SMNVEV (reference sequence). The CDR3 is 16 residues long. The CDR3 protein is CARSPLQGNAKQPQHF. The CDR3 DNA follows: TGTGCCCGCAGTCCGTTACAGGGAAATGCAAAACAGCCCCAGCATTTT.

The chain couples TRBV6-6 to TRBJ1-4; tentatively, D is TRBD1 (5 bases). CDR3 length: 12 residues. In germline, CDR1 is MNHNY, CDR2 SVGAGI (reference sequence). Between the trimmed V and J ends, which lost 7 bases and 7 bases, there was a span of 10 bases. The DNA for the CDR3 is TGTGCCAGCAAGGCGGGGGGTGAAAAACTGTTTTTT. It yields the protein CASKAGGEKLFF.

The V gene is TRBV9, the J gene TRBJ2-1; TRBD1 might be the D (6 bases). V was cut by 0 bases and J by 11 bases, with 12 bases left in between. Germline V lookup: CDR1 SGDLS, CDR2 YYNGEE. CDR3 length: 13 amino acids. CDR3 sequence: CASSVVFRGQQFF. Written as DNA, the CDR3 is TGTGCCAGCAGCGTAGTCTTCAGGGGCCAGCAGTTCTTC.

As to this clone: An end of the junction does not agree with germline; a read error may underlie this. The genes are TRBV7-2 and TRBJ1-2, with TRBD1 matching over 11 bases. CDR1 SGHTA and CDR2 FQGNSA come from the germline V gene. CDR3 length: 15 amino acids. CDR3 sequence: CASSGLDRGRDGYPF. CDR3 sequence (DNA): TGTGCCAGCAGCGGATTGGACAGGGGGCGCGATGGCTACCCCTTC.

V usage is TRBV15 and J usage is TRBJ2-5; 12 bases line up with TRBD2. Germline V gives CDR1 LNHNV, CDR2 YYDKDF (reference sequence). CDR3 length: 16 amino acids. After removal of 0 bases from V and 4 bases from J, the junction contained 3 bases not matched to a gene. CDR3 amino acids: CATSRDKGLAGETQYF. The DNA of the CDR3 is TGTGCCACCAGCAGAGATAAGGGACTAGCGGGAGAGACCCAGTACTTC.

V is TRBV6-4 and J is TRBJ2-1, with D perhaps matching TRBD1 (6 bases). This CDR3 spans 15 amino acids. Trimming stripped 3 bases from V and 8 bases from J, with 17 bases between. The germline V gene encodes CDR1 MRHNA and CDR2 SNTAGT. Written as DNA, the CDR3 is TGTGCCAGCAGTGAAGTGACAGGTCTGGTGGATGAGCAGTTCTTC. It codes for CASSEVTGLVDEQFF.

The chain uses TRBV30 and TRBJ1-1; D possibly corresponds to TRBD1 (6 bases). Trimming cost V 0 bases and J 1 base, with 9 bases left between them. Germline values: CDR1 GTSNPN, CDR2 SVGIG (reference sequence). This CDR3 has 14 residues. The CDR3 DNA is TGTGCCTGGAGTGTAGGGACACAGAACACTGAAGCTTTCTTT. Translation: CAWSVGTQNTEAFF.

In this sample, this clone turned up once. The V gene is TRBV4-3, the J gene TRBJ2-5; no definite D call. V was pared by 0 bases and J by 3 bases, with 8 bases between. The CDR3 contains 14 residues. CDR1 and CDR2 (germline): LGHNA, YSLEER. Here the CDR3 reads CASSQDWAKETQYF. Here the CDR3 DNA reads TGCGCCAGCAGCCAAGATTGGGCAAAAGAGACCCAGTACTTC.

About this clone: Germline is not matched at one junction end, which may reflect a read error. The V and J genes are TRBV5-6 and TRBJ1-1; tentative D call: TRBD1 (6 bases). The V gene's germline CDR1 is SGHDT and CDR2 YYEEEE. This CDR3 comprises 15 residues. CDR3: CASGLRRGGGPEAFF. The CDR3 coding sequence is TGTGCCAGCGGCTTGAGGAGAGGGGGGGGACCAGAAGCTTTCTTT.

The CDR3 loop is CASSQSTQGSEAYEQYF. CDR3 bases: TGCGCCAGCAGCCAATCCACCCAGGGGTCTGAGGCCTACGAGCAGTACTTC. This chain connects TRBV4-3 to TRBJ2-7, with D perhaps TRBD1 (6 bases). The germline CDR1 and CDR2 sequences are LGHNA and YSLEER. The germline V and J ends were trimmed by 2 bases and 2 bases, with 19 bases remaining between them. The CDR3 is 17 amino acids.

The V and J genes are TRBV20-1 and TRBJ1-2; D gene uncertain. In germline, CDR1 is DFQATT, CDR2 SNEGSKA (reference sequence). Trimming cost V 6 bases and J 4 bases, with 9 bases left between them. The CDR3 consists of 11 residues. The CDR3 is CSALTVYGYTF. CDR3 DNA sequence: TGCAGTGCCTTAACGGTCTATGGCTACACCTTC.

V and J are TRBV11-2 and TRBJ2-3, with D possibly TRBD1 on 6 matching bases. Trimming shortened V by 6 bases and J by 5 bases, and 21 bases separated the two germline ends. The CDR3 covers 16 residues. Germline V gives CDR1 SGHAT, CDR2 FQNNGV. CDR3 nucleotide sequence: TGTGCCAGCAGACCGAATCGAGGGCCAGGGGTAGATACGCAGTATTTT. Protein sequence: CASRPNRGPGVDTQYF.

The J gene is TRBJ2-3, the V gene TRBV7-2, with D maybe TRBD2 (5 bases). The CDR3 loop spans 14 amino acids. CDR1 and CDR2 from the germline V gene are SGHTA and FQGNSA. The ends were cut back, 2 bases at V and 4 bases at J, with 10 bases in the middle. The CDR3 is CASSLQSSADTQYF. CDR3 DNA: TGTGCCAGCAGCTTACAGAGTAGCGCAGATACGCAGTATTTT. Full variable domain (rest looked up from reference TRBV7-2 and TRBJ2-3): GAGVSQSPSNKVTEKGKDVELRCDPISGHTALYWYRQSLGQGLEFLIYFQGNSAPDKSGLPSDRFSAERTGGSVSTLTIQRTQQEDSAVYLCASSLQSSADTQYFGPGTRLTVL.

The chain has TRBV4-2 and TRBJ2-5; D possibly corresponds to TRBD1 (5 bases). The J call is uncertain, as TRBJ2-7 better fits the DNA end. The CDR3 covers 15 residues. Germline loops: CDR1 LGHNA, CDR2 YNFKEQ. This CDR3 reads CASSQSGQGPYEQYF. The CDR3 DNA reads as TGTGCCAGCAGCCAAAGTGGGCAGGGCCCCTACGAGCAGTACTTC.

The chain has TRBV5-1 and TRBJ2-5; 8 nucleotides align to TRBD2. This CDR3 is 17 amino acids long. Germline lookup yields CDR1 SGHRS and CDR2 YFSETQ. Trimming at V came to 2 bases and at J to 7 bases, leaving 16 bases not matched to a gene. Written as DNA, the CDR3 is TGCGCCAGCAGCTTCGGACGTACTAGCGGCCTACCGGGGACCCAGTACTTC. Protein sequence: CASSFGRTSGLPGTQYF.

This clone was recorded a few times. The J gene is TRBJ1-1, the V gene TRBV9; D uncertain. Germline lookup yields CDR1 SGDLS and CDR2 YYNGEE. V was pared by 4 bases and J by 4 bases, with 11 bases between. This CDR3 is 13 amino acids long. CDR3 region: CASSRVPFTEAFF. As DNA, the CDR3 is TGTGCCAGCAGCCGGGTTCCCTTCACTGAAGCTTTCTTT.